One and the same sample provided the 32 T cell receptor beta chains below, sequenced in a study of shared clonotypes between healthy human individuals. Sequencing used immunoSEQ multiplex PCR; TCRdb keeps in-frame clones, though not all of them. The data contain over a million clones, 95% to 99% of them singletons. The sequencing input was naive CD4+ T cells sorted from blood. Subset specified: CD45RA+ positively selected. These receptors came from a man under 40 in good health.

The CDR3 region is CSVGHLNTEAFF. The DNA for the CDR3 is TGCAGCGTTGGCCACCTGAACACTGAAGCTTTCTTT. V is TRBV29-1 and J is TRBJ1-1, with unresolved D. This CDR3 comprises 12 residues. Trimming cost V 4 bases and J 0 bases, with 6 bases left between them. Germline-derived CDR1 and CDR2 are SQVTM and ANQGSEA.

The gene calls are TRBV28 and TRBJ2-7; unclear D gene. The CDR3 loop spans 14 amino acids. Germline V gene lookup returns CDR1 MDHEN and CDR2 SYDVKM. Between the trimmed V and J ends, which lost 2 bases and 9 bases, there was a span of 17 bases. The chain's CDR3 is CASSLGPRQIGQYF. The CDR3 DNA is TGTGCCAGCAGTTTAGGCCCTCGGCAAATCGGGCAGTACTTC.

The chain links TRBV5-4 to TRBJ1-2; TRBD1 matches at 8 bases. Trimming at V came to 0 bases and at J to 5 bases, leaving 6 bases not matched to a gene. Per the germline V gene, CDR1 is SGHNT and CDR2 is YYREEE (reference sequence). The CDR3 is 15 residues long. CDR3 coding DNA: TGTGCCAGCAGCTTGGGTCACCAGGGGGCTTATGGCTACACCTTC. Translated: CASSLGHQGAYGYTF.

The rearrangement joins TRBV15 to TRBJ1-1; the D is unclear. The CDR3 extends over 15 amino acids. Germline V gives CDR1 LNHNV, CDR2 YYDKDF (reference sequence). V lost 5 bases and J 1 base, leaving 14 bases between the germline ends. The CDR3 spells CATSEEQRANTEAFF. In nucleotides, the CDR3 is TGTGCCACCAGCGAGGAACAGCGAGCGAACACTGAAGCTTTCTTT.

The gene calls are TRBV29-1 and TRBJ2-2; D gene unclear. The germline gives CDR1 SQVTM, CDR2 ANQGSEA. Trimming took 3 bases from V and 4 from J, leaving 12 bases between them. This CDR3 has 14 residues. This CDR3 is CSVDRPRGTGELFF. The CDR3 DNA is TGCAGCGTTGATAGGCCGCGAGGCACCGGGGAGCTGTTTTTT.

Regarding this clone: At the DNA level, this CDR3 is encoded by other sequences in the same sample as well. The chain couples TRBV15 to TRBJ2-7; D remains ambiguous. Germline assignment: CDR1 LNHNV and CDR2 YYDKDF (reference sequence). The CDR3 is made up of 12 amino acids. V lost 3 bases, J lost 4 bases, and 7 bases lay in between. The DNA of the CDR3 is TGTGCCACCAGCAGGGAACCTTACGAGCAGTACTTC. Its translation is CATSREPYEQYF.

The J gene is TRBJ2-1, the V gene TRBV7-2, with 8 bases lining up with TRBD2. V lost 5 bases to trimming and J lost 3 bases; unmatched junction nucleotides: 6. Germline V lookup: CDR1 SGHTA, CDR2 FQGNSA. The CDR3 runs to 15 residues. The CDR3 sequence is CASSAGTSFYNEQFF. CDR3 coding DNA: TGTGCCAGCAGCGCTGGGACTAGTTTCTACAATGAGCAGTTCTTC.

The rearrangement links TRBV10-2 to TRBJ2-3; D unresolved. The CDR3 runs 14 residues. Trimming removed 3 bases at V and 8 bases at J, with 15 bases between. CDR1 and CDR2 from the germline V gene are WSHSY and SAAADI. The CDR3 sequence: CASSDRSFSGTQYF. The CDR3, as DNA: TGCGCCAGCAGTGACAGGTCGTTCTCGGGTACGCAGTATTTT.

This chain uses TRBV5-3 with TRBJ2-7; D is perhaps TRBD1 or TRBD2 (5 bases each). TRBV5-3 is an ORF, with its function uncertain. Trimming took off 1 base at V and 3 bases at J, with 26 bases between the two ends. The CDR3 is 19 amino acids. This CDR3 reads CARSLWGPGTRVDDYEQYF. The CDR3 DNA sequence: TGTGCCAGAAGCTTGTGGGGACCTGGTACACGGGTGGATGACTACGAGCAGTACTTC.

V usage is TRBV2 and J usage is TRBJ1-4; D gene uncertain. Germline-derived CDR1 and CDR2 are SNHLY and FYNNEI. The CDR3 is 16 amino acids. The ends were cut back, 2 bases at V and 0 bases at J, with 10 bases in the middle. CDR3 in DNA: TGTGCCAGCAGTGAAAGGGAGAGTGCAACTAATGAAAAACTGTTTTTT. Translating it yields CASSERESATNEKLFF.

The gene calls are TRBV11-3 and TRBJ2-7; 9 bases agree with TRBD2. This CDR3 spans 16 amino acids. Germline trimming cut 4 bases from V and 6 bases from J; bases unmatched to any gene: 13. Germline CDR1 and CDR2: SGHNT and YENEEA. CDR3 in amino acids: CASSSLTSGKGCEQYF. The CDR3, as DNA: TGTGCCAGCAGCTCGCTGACTAGCGGAAAAGGGTGCGAGCAGTACTTC.

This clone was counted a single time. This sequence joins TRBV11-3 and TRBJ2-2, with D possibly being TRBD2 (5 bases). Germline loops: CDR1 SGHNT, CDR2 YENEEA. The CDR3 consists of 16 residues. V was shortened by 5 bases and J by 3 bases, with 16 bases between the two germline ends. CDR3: CASSRGFSSDTGELFF. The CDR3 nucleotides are TGTGCCAGCAGCCGAGGGTTCTCCAGCGACACCGGGGAGCTGTTTTTT.

The CDR3 sequence is CATLAGVYNEQFF. The CDR3 coding sequence is TGTGCCACCCTAGCGGGAGTCTACAATGAGCAGTTCTTC. The V and J genes are TRBV28 and TRBJ2-1; 10 nucleotides match TRBD2. CDR1 MDHEN and CDR2 SYDVKM come from the germline V gene. The CDR3 is 13 amino acids. J gave up 3 bases and V 10 bases, and 3 bases lay outside the gene matches.

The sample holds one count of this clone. CDR3 bases: TGTGCCAGTACCCAACCCGGGACAGGATCGTTTATCGGGGAGCTGTTTTTT. It yields the protein CASTQPGTGSFIGELFF. The rearrangement links TRBV19 to TRBJ2-2; 8 bases agree with TRBD1. CDR3 length equals 17 residues. Germline V lookup: CDR1 LNHDA, CDR2 SQIVND (reference sequence). V was clipped by 7 bases and J by 7 bases; unmatched bases: 17. Full variable domain (remainder filled in from reference TRBV19 and TRBJ2-2): DGGITQSPKYLFRKEGQNVTLSCEQNLNHDAMYWYRQDPGQGLRLIYYSQIVNDFQKGDIAEGYSVSREKKESFPLTVTSAQKNPTAFYLCASTQPGTGSFIGELFFGEGSRLTVL.

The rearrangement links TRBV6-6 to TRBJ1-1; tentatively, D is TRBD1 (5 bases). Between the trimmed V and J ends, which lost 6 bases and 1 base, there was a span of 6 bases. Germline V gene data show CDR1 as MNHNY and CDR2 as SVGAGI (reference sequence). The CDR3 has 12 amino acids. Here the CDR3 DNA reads TGTGCCAGCAGAACAGGGAACACTGAAGCTTTCTTT. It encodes CASRTGNTEAFF.

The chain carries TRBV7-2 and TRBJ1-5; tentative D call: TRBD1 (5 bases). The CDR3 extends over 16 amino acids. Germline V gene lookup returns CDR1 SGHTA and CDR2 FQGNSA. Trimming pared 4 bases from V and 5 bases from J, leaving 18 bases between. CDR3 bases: TGTGCCAGCAGCTGGATCCCTAACGGGGGTTATCAGCCCCAGCATTTT. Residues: CASSWIPNGGYQPQHF.

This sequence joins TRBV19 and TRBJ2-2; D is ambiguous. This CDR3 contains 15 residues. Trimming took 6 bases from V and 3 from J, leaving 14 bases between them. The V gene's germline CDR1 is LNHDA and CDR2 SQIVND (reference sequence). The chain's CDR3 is CASRLRSQYTGELFF. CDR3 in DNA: TGTGCCAGTAGATTGAGGAGTCAGTACACCGGGGAGCTGTTTTTT. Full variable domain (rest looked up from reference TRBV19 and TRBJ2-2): DGGITQSPKYLFRKEGQNVTLSCEQNLNHDAMYWYRQDPGQGLRLIYYSQIVNDFQKGDIAEGYSVSREKKESFPLTVTSAQKNPTAFYLCASRLRSQYTGELFFGEGSRLTVL.

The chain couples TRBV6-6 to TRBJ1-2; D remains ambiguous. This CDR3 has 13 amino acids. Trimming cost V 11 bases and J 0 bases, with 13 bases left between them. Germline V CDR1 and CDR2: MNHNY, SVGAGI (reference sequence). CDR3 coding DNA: TGTGCCGGAACCAGCAATTCTAACTATGGCTACACCTTC. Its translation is CAGTSNSNYGYTF.

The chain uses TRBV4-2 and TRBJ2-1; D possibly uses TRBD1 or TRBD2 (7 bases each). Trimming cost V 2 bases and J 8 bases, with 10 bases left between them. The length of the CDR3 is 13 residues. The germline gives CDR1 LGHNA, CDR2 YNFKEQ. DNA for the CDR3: TGTGCCAGCAGCCAACAGGGGGGGGATGAGCAGTTCTTC. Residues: CASSQQGGDEQFF.

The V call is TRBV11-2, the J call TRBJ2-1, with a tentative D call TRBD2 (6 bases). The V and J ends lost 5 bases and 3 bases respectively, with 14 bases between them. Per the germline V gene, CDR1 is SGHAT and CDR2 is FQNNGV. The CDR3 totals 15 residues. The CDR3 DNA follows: TGTGCCAGCAGCCCCCGGGAGTCAGGCTACAATGAGCAGTTCTTC. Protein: CASSPRESGYNEQFF.

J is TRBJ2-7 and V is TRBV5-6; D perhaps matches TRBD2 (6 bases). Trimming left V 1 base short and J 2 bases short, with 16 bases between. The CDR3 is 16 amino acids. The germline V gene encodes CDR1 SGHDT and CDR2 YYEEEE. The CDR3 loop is CASSLSGPARPYEQYF. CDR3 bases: TGTGCCAGCAGCTTGAGCGGGCCAGCGAGACCCTACGAGCAGTACTTC.

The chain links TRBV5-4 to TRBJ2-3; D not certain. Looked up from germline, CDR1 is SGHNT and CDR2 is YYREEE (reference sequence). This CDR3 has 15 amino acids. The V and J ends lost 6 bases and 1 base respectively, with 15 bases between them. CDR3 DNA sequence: TGTGCCAGCAACCTGGGCGGTGTCGGCACAGATACGCAGTATTTT. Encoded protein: CASNLGGVGTDTQYF.

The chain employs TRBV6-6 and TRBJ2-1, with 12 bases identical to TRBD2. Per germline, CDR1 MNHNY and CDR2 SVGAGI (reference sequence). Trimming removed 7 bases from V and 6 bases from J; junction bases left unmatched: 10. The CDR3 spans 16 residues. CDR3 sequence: CASTNPSGRAVNEQFF. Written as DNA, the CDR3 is TGTGCCAGCACCAACCCTAGCGGGAGGGCCGTCAATGAGCAGTTCTTC.

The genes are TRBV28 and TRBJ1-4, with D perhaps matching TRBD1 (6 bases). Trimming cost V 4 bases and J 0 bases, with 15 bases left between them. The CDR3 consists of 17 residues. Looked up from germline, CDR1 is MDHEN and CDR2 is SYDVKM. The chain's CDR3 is CASSSSRDTATNEKLFF. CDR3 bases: TGTGCCAGCAGTTCATCCCGGGACACCGCAACTAATGAAAAACTGTTTTTT.

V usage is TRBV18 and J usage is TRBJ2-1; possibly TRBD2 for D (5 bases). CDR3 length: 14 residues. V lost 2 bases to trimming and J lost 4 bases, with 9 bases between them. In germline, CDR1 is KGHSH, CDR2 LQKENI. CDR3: CASSPRTQYNEQFF. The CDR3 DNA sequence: TGTGCCAGCTCACCAAGGACTCAATACAATGAGCAGTTCTTC.

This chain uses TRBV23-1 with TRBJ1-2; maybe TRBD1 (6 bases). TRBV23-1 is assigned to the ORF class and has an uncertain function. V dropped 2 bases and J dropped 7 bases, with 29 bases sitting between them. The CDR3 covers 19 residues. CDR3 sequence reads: CASSQGKVFRGATEAGYTF. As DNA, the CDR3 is TGCGCCAGCAGTCAAGGCAAGGTCTTCCGGGGGGCGACGGAGGCTGGCTACACCTTC.

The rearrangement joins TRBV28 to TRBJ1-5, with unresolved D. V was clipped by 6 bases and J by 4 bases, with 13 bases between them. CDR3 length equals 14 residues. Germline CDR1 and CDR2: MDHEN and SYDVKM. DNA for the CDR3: TGTGCCAGCAGAGACTGGGGAGGTAATCAGCCCCAGCATTTT. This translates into CASRDWGGNQPQHF.

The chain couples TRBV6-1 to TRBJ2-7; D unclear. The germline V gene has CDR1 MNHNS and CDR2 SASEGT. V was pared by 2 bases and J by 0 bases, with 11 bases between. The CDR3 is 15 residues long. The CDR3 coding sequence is TGTGCCAGCAGTGAACCTACGGGCTTCTCCTACGAGCAGTACTTC. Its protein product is CASSEPTGFSYEQYF.

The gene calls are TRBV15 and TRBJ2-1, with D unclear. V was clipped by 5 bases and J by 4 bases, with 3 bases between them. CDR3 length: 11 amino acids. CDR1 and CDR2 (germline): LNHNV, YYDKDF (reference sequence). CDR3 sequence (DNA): TGTGCCACCAGCGCTTACAATGAGCAGTTCTTC. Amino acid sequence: CATSAYNEQFF.

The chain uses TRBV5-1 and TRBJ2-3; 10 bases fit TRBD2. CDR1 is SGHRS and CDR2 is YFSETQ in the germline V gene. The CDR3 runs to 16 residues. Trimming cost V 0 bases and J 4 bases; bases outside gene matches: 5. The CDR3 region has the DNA TGCGCCAGCAGCTTGGTTGCTAGCGGGAGACCAGATACGCAGTATTTT. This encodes CASSLVASGRPDTQYF.

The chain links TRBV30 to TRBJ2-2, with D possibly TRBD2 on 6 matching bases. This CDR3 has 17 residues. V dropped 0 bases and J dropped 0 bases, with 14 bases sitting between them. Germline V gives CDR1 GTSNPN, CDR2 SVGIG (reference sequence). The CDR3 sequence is CAWSVFWAGTNTGELFF. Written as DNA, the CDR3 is TGTGCCTGGAGTGTTTTTTGGGCGGGGACGAACACCGGGGAGCTGTTTTTT.

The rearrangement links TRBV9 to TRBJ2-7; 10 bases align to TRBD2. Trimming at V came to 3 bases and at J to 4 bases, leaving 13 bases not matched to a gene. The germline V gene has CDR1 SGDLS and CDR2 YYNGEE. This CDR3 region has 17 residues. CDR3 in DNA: TGTGCCAGCAGCGCCAACCCGAGCGGGAGGGAACTGTACGAGCAGTACTTC. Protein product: CASSANPSGRELYEQYF.